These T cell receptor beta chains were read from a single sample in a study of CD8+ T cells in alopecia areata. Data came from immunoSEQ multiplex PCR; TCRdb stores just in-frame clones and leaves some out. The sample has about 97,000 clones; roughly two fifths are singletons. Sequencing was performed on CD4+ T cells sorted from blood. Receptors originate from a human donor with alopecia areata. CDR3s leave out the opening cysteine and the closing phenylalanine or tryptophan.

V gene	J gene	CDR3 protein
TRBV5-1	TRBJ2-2	ASSFRDRTGELF
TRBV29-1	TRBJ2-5	SVEDQSQETQY
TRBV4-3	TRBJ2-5	ASSQGGTLQETQY
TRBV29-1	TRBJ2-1	SAETGGGYNEQF
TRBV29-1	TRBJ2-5	SVQGLAVQETQY
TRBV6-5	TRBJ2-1	ASSQDRGKYNEQF
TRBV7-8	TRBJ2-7	ASSPRTSGGREQY
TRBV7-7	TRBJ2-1	ASSRNGRAGEQF
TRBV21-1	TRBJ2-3	ATPKRASGGDADTQY
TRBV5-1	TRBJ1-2	ASSPETGNYGYT
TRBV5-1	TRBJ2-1	AAASPSGEQF
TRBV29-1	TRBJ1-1	SVEFVGVRRTEAF
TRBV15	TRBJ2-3	ATSTGGDTQY
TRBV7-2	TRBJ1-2	ASSSGPQGGYGYT
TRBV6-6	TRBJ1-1	ASSNTHAGLNTEAF
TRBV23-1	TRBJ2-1	ASSGRDHSYNEQF
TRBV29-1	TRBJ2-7	SGPTPGLAGLNEQY
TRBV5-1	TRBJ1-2	ASSLATSPGYGYT
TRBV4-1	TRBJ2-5	ASSLPFVPETQY
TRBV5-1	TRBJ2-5	ASSYYSRQETQY
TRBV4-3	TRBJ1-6	ASSQDVLNSPLH
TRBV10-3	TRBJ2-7	ALGLAGIEQY
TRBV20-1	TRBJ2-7	SATGGEQY
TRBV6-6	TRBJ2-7	ASSHRDGYEQY
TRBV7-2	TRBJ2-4	ASSLDGRGFGNIQY
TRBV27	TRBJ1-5	ASSHQGRINQPQH
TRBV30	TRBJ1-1	AWSAHTTNTEAF
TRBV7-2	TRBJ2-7	ASSLAAGYEQY
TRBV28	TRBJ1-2	ASGLGLFNGGYT
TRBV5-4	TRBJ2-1	ASSSGLRTLSYNEQF
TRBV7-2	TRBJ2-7	ASSETRLAGNEQY
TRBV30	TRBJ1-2	AWTSVSKADAGGYT
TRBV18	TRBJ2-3	ASSPWSPSTTDTQY
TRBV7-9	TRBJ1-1	ASSRNIEAF
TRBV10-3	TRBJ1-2	ATSERDRGYGYT
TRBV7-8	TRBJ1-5	ASSASGSISNQPQH
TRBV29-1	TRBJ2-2	SVALGLGELF
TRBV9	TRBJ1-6	ASSVGGNSPLH
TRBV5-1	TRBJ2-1	ASSEGLAGYEQF
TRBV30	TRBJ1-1	AWSPALGLNTEAF
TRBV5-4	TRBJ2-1	ASSNSGSVNEQF
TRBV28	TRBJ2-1	ASSLRANEQF
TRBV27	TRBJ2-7	ASSLRTEPYEQY
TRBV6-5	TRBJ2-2	ASNRGSHTGELF
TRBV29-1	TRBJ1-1	SVFTGRATEAF